These T cell receptor beta chains were read from a single sample in a study of CD4 T cells in relation to SARS-CoV-2 and coronaviruses. Produced via immunoSEQ multiplex PCR; TCRdb's table is partial and in-frame only. The sample consists of 30,000 to 45,000 clones, approximately 80% of them appearing once. No cognate antigen is known for these TCRs. The sequenced sample consisted of memory CD4+ T cells from PBMCs, cultured in vitro. The receptors shown here come from an adult with COVID-19. Each CDR3 is given with its conserved first and last residue. The D gene is left open where the match is weak. Size is stated for part of the rows, as once, few or many counts, or as a class when the clone is expanded.

clone_size,v_call,d_call,j_call,cdr3_aa,cdr3_nt
-,TRBV3-1/TRBV3-2,-,TRBJ1-3,CASTIGVSGNTIYF,TGTGCCAGCACCATCGGGGTTTCAGGAAACACCATATATTTT
-,TRBV6-5,TRBD2,TRBJ2-5,CASSYSGTSGQETQYF,TGTGCCAGCAGTTACTCCGGGACTAGCGGGCAAGAGACCCAGTACTTC
-,TRBV29-1,-,TRBJ2-1,CSVLTSYNEQFF,TGCAGCGTTCTGACTTCCTACAATGAGCAGTTCTTC
-,TRBV7-2,-,TRBJ2-2,CASSYKSGTGELFF,TGTGCCAGCAGCTACAAATCCGGTACCGGGGAGCTGTTTTTT
few,TRBV28,-,TRBJ1-1,CASSAGYTEAFF,TGTGCCAGCAGTGCGGGATACACTGAAGCTTTCTTT
few,TRBV28,-,TRBJ2-7,CASTTDYEQYF,TGTGCCAGCACGACAGACTACGAGCAGTACTTC
-,TRBV7-9,-,TRBJ2-7,CASSLVWRGTASEQYF,TGTGCCAGCAGCTTAGTATGGCGAGGCACGGCCAGCGAGCAGTACTTC
-,TRBV29-1,-,TRBJ1-1,CSAGGGEAMNTEAFF,TGCAGCGCCGGGGGAGGGGAGGCGATGAACACTGAAGCTTTCTTT
-,TRBV19,-,TRBJ1-1,CASRSNPNTEAFF,TGTGCCAGTAGGTCCAATCCGAACACTGAAGCTTTCTTT
-,TRBV5-1,-,TRBJ2-3,CASSLGGQTDTQYF,TGCGCCAGCAGCTTGGGGGGACAAACAGATACGCAGTATTTT
-,TRBV6-1,-,TRBJ2-7,CASSEAATTYEQYF,TGTGCCAGCAGTGAGGCGGCGACCACCTACGAGCAGTACTTC
-,TRBV19,-,TRBJ1-1,CASSTQVDTEAFF,TGTGCCAGTAGTACACAGGTGGACACTGAAGCTTTCTTT
once,TRBV6-5,-,TRBJ2-2,CASLQVNGELFF,TGTGCCAGCCTACAGGTTAACGGGGAGCTGTTTTTT
-,TRBV5-1,-,TRBJ2-5,CASSFRPGETQYF,TGCGCCAGCAGCTTCCGACCCGGGGAGACCCAGTACTTC
-,TRBV6-2/TRBV6-3,-,TRBJ2-1,CASSYSGISYNEQFF,TGTGCCAGCAGTTACTCGGGGATTTCTTACAATGAGCAGTTCTTC
-,TRBV19,TRBD1,TRBJ2-7,CASSIDPAGGYEQYF,TGTGCCAGTAGTATAGATCCGGCAGGGGGCTACGAGCAGTACTTC
-,TRBV6-5,-,TRBJ2-1,CASRAGPSGEQFF,TGTGCCAGCAGAGCTGGACCGTCCGGTGAGCAGTTCTTC
-,TRBV29-1,TRBD2,TRBJ2-2,CSVQQTSGRSGELFF,TGCAGCGTTCAACAGACTAGCGGGAGATCCGGGGAGCTGTTTTTT
-,TRBV28,TRBD1,TRBJ1-4,CASSERGQGREKLFF,TGTGCCAGCAGTGAACGGGGACAGGGTCGGGAAAAACTGTTTTTT
-,TRBV9,-,TRBJ2-3,CASSDTDTQYF,TGTGCCAGCAGCGACACAGATACGCAGTATTTT
-,TRBV19,-,TRBJ1-1,CASSSPVIGTEAFF,TGTGCCAGTAGTAGCCCCGTGATCGGGACTGAAGCTTTCTTT
once,TRBV6-5,-,TRBJ1-1,CASSSTAGMNTEAFF,TGTGCCAGCAGTTCCACGGCTGGGATGAACACTGAAGCTTTCTTT